This T cell receptor (beta chain) originates from a study of blood T cell repertoires in COVID-19. Germline V gives CDR1 MNHNY, CDR2 SVGAGI (reference sequence). There are 13 residues in the CDR3. Trimming cost V 0 bases and J 10 bases, with 12 bases left between them. Profiling relied on immunoSEQ multiplex PCR, and the TCRdb table lists in-frame clones only, not all of them. Found here are 150,000 to 170,000 clones, over 75% of them singletons; the top ten hold 0.63%. The source is a man in his 60s with COVID-19, enrolled during active disease. Specimen: peripheral blood. The rearrangement uses TRBV6-6 and TRBJ1-2, with D possibly matching TRBD1 (5 bases). Here the CDR3 DNA reads TGTGCCAGCAGTTACTCGGGGAAGGGGCACTACACCTTC. It encodes CASSYSGKGHYTF.